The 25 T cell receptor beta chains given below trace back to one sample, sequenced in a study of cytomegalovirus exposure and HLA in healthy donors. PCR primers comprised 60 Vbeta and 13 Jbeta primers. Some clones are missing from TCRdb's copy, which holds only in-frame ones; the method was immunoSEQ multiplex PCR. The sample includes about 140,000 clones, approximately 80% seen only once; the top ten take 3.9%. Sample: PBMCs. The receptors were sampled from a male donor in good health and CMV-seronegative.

CDR3 protein: CASSEWGGGGETQYF. CDR3 DNA: TGTGCCAGCAGCGAATGGGGAGGGGGTGGGGAGACCCAGTACTTC. The genes are TRBV9 and TRBJ2-5; a possible D gene is TRBD2 (7 bases). The germline gives CDR1 SGDLS, CDR2 YYNGEE. V lost 3 bases, J lost 5 bases, and 17 bases lay in between. This CDR3 region has 15 residues.

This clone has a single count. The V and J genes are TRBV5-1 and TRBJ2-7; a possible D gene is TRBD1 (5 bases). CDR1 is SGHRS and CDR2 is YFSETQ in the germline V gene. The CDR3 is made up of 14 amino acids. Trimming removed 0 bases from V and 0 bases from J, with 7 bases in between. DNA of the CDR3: TGCGCCAGCAGCTTGGACAGGAACTCCTACGAGCAGTACTTC. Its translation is CASSLDRNSYEQYF.

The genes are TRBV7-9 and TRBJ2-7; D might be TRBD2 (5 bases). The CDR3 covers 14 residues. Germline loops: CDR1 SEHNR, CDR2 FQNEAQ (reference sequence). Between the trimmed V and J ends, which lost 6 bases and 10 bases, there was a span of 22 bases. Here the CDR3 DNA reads TGTGCCAGCAGAGTTAGCGTGAGGGATGGAAAACAGTACTTC. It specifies CASRVSVRDGKQYF.

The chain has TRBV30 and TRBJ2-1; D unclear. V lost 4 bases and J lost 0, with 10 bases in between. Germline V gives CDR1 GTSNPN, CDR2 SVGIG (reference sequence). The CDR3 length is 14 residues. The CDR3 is CAWTLRLSYNEQFF. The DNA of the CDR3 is TGTGCCTGGACATTAAGACTCTCCTACAATGAGCAGTTCTTC. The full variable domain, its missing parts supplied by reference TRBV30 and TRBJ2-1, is SQTIHQWPATLVQPVGSPLSLECTVEGTSNPNLYWYRQAAGRGLQLLFYSVGIGQISSEVPQNLSASRPQDRQFILSSKKLLLSDSGFYLCAWTLRLSYNEQFFGPGTRLTVL.

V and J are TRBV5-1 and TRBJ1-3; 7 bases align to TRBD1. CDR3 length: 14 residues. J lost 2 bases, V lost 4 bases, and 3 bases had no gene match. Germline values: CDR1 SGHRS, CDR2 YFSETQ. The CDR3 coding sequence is TGCGCCAGCAGCCCACAGGGGACTGGAAACACCATATATTTT. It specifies CASSPQGTGNTIYF.

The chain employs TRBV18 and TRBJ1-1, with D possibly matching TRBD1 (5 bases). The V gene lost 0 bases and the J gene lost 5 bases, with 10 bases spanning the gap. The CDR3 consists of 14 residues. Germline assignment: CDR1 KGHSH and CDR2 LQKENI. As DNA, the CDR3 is TGTGCCAGCTCACCACCTGGGGGGGGGACTGAAGCTTTCTTT. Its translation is CASSPPGGGTEAFF. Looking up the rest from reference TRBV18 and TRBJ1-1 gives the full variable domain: NAGVMQNPRHLVRRRGQEARLRCSPMKGHSHVYWYRQLPEEGLKFMVYLQKENIIDESGMPKERFSAEFPKEGPSILRIQQVVRGDSAAYFCASSPPGGGTEAFFGQGTRLTVV.

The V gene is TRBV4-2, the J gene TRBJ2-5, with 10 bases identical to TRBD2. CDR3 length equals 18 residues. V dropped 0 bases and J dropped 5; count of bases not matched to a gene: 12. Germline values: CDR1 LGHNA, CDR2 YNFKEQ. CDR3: CASSQDLSGGARLETQYF. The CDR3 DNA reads TGTGCCAGCAGCCAAGATCTCAGCGGGGGGGCTAGGTTGGAGACCCAGTACTTC.

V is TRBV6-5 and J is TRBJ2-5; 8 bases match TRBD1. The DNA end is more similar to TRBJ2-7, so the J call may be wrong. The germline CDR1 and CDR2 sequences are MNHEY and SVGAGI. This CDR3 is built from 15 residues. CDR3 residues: CASSYVGQGSYEQYF. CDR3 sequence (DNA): TGTGCCAGCAGTTACGTTGGACAGGGCTCCTACGAGCAGTACTTC.

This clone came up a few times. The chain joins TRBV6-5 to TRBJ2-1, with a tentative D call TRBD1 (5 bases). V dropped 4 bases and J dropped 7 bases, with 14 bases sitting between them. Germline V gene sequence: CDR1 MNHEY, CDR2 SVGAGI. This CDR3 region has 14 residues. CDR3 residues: CASSLRQGPNEQFF. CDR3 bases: TGTGCCAGCAGTTTACGCCAGGGCCCTAATGAGCAGTTCTTC.

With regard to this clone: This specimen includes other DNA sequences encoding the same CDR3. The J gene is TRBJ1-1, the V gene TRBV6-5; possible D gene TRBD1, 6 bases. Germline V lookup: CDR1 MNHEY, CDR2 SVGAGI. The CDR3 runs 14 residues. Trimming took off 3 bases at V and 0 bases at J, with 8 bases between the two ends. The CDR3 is CASSYQGLNTEAFF. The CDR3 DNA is TGTGCCAGCAGTTATCAGGGGTTGAACACTGAAGCTTTCTTT.

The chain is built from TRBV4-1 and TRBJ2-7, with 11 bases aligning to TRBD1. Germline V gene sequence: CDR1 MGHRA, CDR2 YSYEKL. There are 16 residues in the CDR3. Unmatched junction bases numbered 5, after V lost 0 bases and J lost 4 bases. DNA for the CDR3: TGCGCCAGCAGCCAAGACCCGGGACAGGGGGAGTACGAGCAGTACTTC. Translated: CASSQDPGQGEYEQYF.

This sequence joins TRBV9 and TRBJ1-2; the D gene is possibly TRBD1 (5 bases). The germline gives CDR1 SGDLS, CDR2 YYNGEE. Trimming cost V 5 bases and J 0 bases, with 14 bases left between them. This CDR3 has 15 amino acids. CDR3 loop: CASSVGGIANYGYTF. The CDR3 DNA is TGTGCCAGCAGTGTGGGGGGAATCGCTAACTATGGCTACACCTTC.

The CDR3 bases are TGTGCCAGCACCCCCCAGGGTAGAAGATCACCCCTCCACTTT. This codes for CASTPQGRRSPLHF. The chain links TRBV27 to TRBJ1-6; D is possibly TRBD1 (5 bases). Deletions cut 7 bases from V and 10 bases from J, with 17 bases between. From germline, CDR1 is MNHEY and CDR2 SMNVEV (reference sequence). This CDR3 is 14 amino acids long.

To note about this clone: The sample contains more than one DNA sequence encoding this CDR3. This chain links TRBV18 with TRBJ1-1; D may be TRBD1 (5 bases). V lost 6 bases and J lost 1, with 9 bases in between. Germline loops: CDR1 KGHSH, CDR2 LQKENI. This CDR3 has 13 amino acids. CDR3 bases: TGTGCCAGCTCGCCAGGGCAGAACACTGAAGCTTTCTTT. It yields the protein CASSPGQNTEAFF.

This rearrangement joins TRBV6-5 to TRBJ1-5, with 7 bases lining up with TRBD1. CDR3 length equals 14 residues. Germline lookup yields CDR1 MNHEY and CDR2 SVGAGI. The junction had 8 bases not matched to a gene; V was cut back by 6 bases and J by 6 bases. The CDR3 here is CASRTRQGRQPQHF. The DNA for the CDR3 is TGTGCCAGCAGGACAAGACAGGGACGTCAGCCCCAGCATTTT.

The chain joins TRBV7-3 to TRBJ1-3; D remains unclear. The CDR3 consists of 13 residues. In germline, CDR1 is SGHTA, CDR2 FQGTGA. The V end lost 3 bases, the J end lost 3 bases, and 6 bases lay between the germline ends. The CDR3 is CASSLGRGNTIYF. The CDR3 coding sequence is TGTGCCAGCAGCTTGGGCCGTGGAAACACCATATATTTT.

The CDR3: CASKSAGLYGYTF. For the CDR3, the DNA is TGTGCCAGCAAATCCGCGGGGTTGTATGGCTACACCTTC. V and J are TRBV6-1 and TRBJ1-2; D is undetermined. The CDR3 has 13 residues. Trimming left V 7 bases short and J 5 bases short, with 14 bases between. Germline V gives CDR1 MNHNS, CDR2 SASEGT.

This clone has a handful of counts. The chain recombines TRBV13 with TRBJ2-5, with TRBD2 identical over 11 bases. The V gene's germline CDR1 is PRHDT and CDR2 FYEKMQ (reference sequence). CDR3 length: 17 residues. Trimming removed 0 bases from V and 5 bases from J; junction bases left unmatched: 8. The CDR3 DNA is TGTGCCAGCAGCTTAGGAGCGGCTAGCGGGAGGAAGGAGACCCAGTACTTC. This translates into CASSLGAASGRKETQYF.

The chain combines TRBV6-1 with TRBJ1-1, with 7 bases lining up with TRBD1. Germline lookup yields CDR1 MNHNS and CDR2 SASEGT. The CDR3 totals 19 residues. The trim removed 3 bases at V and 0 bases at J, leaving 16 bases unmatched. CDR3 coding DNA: TGTGCCAGCAGTGATCCCGGTCGAGGGGGCGTGGGAGTGAACACTGAAGCTTTCTTT. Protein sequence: CASSDPGRGGVGVNTEAFF.

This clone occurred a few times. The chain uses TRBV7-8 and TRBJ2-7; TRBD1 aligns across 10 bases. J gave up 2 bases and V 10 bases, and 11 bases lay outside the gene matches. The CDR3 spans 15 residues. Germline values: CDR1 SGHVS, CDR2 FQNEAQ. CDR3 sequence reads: CATNRRDRGAYEQYF. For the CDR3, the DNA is TGTGCCACCAACCGCCGGGACAGGGGAGCCTACGAGCAGTACTTC.

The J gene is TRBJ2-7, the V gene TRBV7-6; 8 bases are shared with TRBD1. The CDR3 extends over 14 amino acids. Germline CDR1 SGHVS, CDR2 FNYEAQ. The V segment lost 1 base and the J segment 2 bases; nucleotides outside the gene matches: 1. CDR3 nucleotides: TGTGCCAGCAGCTTAGAACAGGGGGCCTACGAGCAGTACTTC. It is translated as CASSLEQGAYEQYF.

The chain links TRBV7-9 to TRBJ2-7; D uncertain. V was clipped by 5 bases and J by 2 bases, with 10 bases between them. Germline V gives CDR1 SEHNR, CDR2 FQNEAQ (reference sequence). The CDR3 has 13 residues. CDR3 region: CASSPPAAYEQYF. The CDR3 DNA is TGTGCCAGCAGCCCCCCCGCGGCCTACGAGCAGTACTTC. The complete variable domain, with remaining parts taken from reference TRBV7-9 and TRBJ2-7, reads DTGVSQNPRHKITKRGQNVTFRCDPISEHNRLYWYRQTLGQGPEFLTYFQNEAQLEKSRLLSDRFSAERPKGSFSTLEIQRTEQGDSAMYLCASSPPAAYEQYFGPGTRLTVT.

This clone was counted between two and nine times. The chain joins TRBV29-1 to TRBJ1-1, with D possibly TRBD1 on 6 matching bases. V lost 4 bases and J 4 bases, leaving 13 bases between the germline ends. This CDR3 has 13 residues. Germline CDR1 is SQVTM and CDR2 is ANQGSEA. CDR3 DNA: TGCAGCGTTGCACCAGGGGTTGGCACTGAAGCTTTCTTT. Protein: CSVAPGVGTEAFF.

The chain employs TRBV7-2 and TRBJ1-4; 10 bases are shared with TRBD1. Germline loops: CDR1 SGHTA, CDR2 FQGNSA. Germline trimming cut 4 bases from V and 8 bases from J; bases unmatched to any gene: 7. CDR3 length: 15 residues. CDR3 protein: CASSYSGQGREKLFF. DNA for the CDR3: TGTGCCAGCAGCTACTCGGGACAGGGGAGGGAAAAACTGTTTTTT.

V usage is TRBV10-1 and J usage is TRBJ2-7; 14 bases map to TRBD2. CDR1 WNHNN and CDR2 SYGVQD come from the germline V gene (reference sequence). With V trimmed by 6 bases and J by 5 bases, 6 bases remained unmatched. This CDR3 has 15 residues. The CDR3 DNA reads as TGCGCCAGCAGCCCCGGGACTAGCGGGAGTGACGAGCAGTACTTC. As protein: CASSPGTSGSDEQYF.